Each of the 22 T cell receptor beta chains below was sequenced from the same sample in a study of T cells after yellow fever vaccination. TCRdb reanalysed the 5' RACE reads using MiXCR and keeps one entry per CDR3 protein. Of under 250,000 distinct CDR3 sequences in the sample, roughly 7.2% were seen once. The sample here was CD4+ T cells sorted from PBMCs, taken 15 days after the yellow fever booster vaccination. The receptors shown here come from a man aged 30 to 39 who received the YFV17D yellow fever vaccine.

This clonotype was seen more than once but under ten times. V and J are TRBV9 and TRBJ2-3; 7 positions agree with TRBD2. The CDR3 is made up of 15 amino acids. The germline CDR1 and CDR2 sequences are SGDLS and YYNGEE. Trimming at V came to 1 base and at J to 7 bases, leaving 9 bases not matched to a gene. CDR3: CASSVLADTEHTQYF. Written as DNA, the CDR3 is TGTGCCAGCAGCGTACTAGCGGATACCGAACATACGCAGTATTTT.

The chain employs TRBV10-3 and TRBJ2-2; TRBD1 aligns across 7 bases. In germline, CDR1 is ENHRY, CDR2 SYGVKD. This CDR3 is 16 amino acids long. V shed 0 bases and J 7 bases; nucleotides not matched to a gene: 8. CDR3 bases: TGTGCCATCAGTGAGTCGACAGGGTCGAGCGGCGGGGAGCTGTTTTTT. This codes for CAISESTGSSGGELFF.

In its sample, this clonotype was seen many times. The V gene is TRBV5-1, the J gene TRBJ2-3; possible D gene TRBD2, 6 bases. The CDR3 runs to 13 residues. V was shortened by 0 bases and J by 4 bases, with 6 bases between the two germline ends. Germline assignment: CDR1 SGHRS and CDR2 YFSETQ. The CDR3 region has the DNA TGCGCCAGCAGCTTGGGGGGGGCAGATACGCAGTATTTT. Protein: CASSLGGADTQYF.

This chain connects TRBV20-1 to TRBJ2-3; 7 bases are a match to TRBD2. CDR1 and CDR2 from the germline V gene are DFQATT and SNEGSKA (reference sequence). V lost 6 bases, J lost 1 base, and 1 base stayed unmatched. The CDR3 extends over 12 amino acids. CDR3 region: CSALAGTDTQYF. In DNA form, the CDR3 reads TGCAGTGCCCTAGCGGGCACAGATACGCAGTATTTT.

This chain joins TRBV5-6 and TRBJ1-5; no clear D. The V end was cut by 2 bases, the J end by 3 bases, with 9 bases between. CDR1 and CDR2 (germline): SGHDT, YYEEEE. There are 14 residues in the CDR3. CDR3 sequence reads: CASSFGPLNQPQHF. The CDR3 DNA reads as TGTGCCAGCAGCTTCGGACCACTCAATCAGCCCCAGCATTTT.

The CDR3 nucleotides are TGCAGTGCTAGGGCAGGGTTAGAGACCCAGTACTTC. Protein: CSARAGLETQYF. The J gene is TRBJ2-5, the V gene TRBV20-1; the D gene is possibly TRBD1 (5 bases). This CDR3 is built from 12 residues. Germline values: CDR1 DFQATT, CDR2 SNEGSKA (reference sequence). The V end lost 3 bases, the J end lost 4 bases, and 9 bases lay between the germline ends.

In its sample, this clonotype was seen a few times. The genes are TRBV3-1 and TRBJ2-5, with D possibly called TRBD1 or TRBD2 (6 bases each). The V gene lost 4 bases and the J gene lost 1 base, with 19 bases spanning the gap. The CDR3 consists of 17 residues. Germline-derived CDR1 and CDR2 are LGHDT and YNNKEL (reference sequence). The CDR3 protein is CASSLAPGASRQETQYF. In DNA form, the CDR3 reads TGTGCCAGCAGCCTCGCCCCGGGGGCTAGCCGCCAAGAGACCCAGTACTTC.

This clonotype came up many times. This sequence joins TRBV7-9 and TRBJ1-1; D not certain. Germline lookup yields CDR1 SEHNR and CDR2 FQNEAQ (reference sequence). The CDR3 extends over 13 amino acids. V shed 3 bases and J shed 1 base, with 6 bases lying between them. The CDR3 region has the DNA TGTGCCAGCAGCTTCGGATCGAACACTGAAGCTTTCTTT. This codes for CASSFGSNTEAFF.

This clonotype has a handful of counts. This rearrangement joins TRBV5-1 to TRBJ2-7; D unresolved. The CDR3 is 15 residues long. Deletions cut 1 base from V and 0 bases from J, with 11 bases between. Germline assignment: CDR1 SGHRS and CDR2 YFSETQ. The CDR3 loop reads CASSLSGRASYEQYF. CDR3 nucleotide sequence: TGCGCCAGCAGCTTGTCCGGTCGGGCCTCCTACGAGCAGTACTTC.

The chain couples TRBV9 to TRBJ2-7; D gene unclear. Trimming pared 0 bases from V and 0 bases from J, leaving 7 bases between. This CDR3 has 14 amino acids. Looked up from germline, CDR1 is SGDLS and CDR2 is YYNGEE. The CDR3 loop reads CASSVGSHSYEQYF. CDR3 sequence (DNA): TGTGCCAGCAGCGTAGGGTCGCACTCCTACGAGCAGTACTTC.

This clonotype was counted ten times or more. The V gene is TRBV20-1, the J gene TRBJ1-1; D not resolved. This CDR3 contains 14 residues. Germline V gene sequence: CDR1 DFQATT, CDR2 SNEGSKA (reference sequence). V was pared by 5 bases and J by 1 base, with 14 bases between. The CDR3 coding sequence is TGCAGTGCTTGGGCCAGTCCTTCGAACACTGAAGCTTTCTTT. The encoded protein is CSAWASPSNTEAFF.

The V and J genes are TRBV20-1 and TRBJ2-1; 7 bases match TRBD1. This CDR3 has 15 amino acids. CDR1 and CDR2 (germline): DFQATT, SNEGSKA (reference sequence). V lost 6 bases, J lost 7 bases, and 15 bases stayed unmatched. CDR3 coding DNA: TGCAGTGCCTTCCTCCCAGGGGGACGAGGAAATGAGCAGTTCTTC. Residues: CSAFLPGGRGNEQFF.

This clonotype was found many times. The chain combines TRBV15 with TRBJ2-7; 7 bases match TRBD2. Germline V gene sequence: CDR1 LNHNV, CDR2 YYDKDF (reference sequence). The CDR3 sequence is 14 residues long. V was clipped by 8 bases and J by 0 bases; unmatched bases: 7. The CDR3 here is CATRNPSGSYEQYF. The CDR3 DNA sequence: TGTGCCACCCGGAATCCTAGCGGCTCCTACGAGCAGTACTTC.

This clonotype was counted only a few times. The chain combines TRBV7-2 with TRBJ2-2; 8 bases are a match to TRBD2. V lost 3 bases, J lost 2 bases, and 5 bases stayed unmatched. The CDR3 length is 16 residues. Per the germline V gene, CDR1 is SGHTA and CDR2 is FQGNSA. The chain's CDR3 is CASSFFSGRNTGELFF. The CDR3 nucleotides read TGTGCCAGCAGCTTCTTCAGCGGGAGAAACACCGGGGAGCTGTTTTTT.

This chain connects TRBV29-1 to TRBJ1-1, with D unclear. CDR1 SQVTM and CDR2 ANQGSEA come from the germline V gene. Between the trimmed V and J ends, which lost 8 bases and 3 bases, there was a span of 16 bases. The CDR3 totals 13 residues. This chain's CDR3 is CSLRPQTDTEAFF. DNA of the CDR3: TGCAGCCTGCGACCTCAAACGGACACTGAAGCTTTCTTT. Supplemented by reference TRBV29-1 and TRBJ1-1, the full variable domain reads SAVISQKPSRDICQRGTSLTIQCQVDSQVTMMFWYRQQPGQSLTLIATANQGSEATYESGFVIDKFPISRPNLTFSTLTVSNMSPEDSSIYLCSLRPQTDTEAFFGQGTRLTVV.

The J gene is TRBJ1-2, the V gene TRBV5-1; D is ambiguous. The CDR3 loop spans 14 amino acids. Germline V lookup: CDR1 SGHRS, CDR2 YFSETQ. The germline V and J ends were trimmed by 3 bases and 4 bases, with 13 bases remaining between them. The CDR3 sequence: CASSSAGSPYGYTF. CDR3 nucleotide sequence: TGCGCCAGCAGCTCAGCCGGGAGTCCCTATGGCTACACCTTC.

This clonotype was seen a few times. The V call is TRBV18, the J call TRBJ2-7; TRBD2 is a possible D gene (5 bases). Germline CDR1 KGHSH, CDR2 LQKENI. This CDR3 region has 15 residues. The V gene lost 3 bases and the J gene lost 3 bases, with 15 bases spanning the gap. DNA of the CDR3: TGTGCCAGCTCACCCGGGGTTTCCTCGAACTACGAGCAGTACTTC. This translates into CASSPGVSSNYEQYF.

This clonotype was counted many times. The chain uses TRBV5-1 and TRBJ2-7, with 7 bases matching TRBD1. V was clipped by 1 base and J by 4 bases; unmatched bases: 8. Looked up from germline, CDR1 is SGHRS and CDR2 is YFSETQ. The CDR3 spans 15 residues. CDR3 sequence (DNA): TGCGCCAGCAGCTTGTGGGGGACAGAAGGATACGAGCAGTACTTC. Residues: CASSLWGTEGYEQYF.

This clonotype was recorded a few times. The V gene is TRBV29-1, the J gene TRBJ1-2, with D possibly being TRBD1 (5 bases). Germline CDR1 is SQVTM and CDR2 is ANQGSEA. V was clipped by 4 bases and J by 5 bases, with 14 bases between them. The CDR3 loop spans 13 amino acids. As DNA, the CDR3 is TGCAGCGTTGTAAGACCGGGGGAATATGGCTACACCTTC. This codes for CSVVRPGEYGYTF.

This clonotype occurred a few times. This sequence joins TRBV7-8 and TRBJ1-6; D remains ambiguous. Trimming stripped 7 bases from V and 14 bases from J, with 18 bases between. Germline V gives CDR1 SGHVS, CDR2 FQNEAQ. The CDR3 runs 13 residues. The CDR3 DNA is TGTGCCAGCACCTGGGGAGGAAGGGAATCCCTCCACTTT. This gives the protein CASTWGGRESLHF.

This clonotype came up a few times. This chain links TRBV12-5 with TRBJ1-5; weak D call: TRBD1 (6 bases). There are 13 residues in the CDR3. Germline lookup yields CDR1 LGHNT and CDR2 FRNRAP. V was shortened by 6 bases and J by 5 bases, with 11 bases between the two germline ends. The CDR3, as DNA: TGTGCTAGTGGACAGGGAGGTGATCAGCCCCAGCATTTT. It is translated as CASGQGGDQPQHF.

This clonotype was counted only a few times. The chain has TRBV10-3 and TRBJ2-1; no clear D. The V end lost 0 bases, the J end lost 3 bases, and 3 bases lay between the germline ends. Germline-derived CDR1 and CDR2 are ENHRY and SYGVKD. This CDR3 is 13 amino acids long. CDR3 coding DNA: TGTGCCATCAGTGAGTCAAACTACAATGAGCAGTTCTTC. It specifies CAISESNYNEQFF.